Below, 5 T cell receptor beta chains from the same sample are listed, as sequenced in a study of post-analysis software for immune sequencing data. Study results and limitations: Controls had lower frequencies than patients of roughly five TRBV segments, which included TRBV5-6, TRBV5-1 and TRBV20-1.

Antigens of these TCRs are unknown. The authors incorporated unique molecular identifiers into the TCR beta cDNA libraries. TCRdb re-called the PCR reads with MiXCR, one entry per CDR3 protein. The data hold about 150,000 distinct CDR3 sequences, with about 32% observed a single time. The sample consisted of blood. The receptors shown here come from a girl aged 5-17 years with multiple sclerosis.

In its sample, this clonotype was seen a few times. DNA for the CDR3: TGTGCCAGCTCACCACCAATGAGGACTAGCGGGAGTAGTGTAACCTACGAGCAGTACTTC. Its translation: CASSPPMRTSGSSVTYEQYF. V and J are TRBV18 and TRBJ2-7, with 13 bases fitting TRBD2. V was clipped by 0 bases and J by 2 bases; unmatched bases: 13. CDR3 length: 20 amino acids. CDR1 and CDR2 from the germline V gene are KGHSH and LQKENI.

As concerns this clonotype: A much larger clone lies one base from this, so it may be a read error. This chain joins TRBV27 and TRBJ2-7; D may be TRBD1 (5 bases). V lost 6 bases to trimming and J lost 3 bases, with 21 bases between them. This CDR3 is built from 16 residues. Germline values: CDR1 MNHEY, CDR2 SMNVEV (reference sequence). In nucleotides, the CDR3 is TGTGCCAGCAGGCCCGATTGGGGCTCTGGAATCTACGAGCAGTACTTC. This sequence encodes CASRPDWGSGIYEQYF.

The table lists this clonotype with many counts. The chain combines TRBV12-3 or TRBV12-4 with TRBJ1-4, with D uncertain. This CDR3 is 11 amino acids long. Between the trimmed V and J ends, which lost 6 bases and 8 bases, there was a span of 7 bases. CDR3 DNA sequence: TGTGCCAGCAGGACTGAGGAAAAACTGTTTTTT. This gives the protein CASRTEEKLFF.

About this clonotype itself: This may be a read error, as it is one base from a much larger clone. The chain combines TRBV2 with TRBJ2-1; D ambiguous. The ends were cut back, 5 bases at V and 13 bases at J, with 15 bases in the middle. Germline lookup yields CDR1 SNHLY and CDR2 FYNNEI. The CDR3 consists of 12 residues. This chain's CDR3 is CASSWQMETQFF. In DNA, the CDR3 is TGTGCCAGCAGTTGGCAGATGGAGACCCAGTTCTTC.

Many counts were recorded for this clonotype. The CDR3 DNA reads as TGCGCCAGCAGTGAGCACTCAGGAGAGACCCAGTACTTC. Translated, it gives CASSEHSGETQYF. The chain combines TRBV10-2 with TRBJ2-5, with no clear D. Trimming took 2 bases from V and 4 from J, leaving 8 bases between them. Germline CDR1 WSHSY, CDR2 SAAADI. This CDR3 region has 13 residues.